Listed below are T cell receptor beta chains from one sample, sequenced in a study of blood T cell repertoires in COVID-19. Produced via immunoSEQ multiplex PCR; TCRdb's table is partial and in-frame only. The sample records around 140,000 clones, 80% to 85% being singletons. The sequencing sample was made of peripheral blood. The receptors were sampled from a woman in her fifties or sixties with active or convalescent COVID-19. Each CDR3 is given with its conserved first and last residue. The D gene is left open where the match is weak. The size of a clone is reported for some rows only, either as once, few or many, or as a class for expanded clones.

CDR3: CASSLGLGSYEQYF; DNA: TGTGCCAGCAGCTTGGGACTAGGTAGTTACGAGCAGTACTTC; D: TRBD2; size: few; V: TRBV7-2; J: TRBJ2-7
CDR3: CSVEDLGQGDTGELFF; DNA: TGCAGCGTTGAAGATCTAGGACAGGGGGACACCGGGGAGCTGTTTTTT; D: TRBD1; size: NA; V: TRBV29-1; J: TRBJ2-2
CDR3: CASSPRAQDTEAFF; DNA: TGTGCCAGCAGCCCCCGCGCGCAGGACACTGAAGCTTTCTTT; D: NA; size: NA; V: TRBV3-1/TRBV3-2; J: TRBJ1-1
CDR3: CASSLASGMTDQETQYF; DNA: TGTGCCAGCAGTTTAGCTAGCGGGATGACGGACCAAGAGACCCAGTACTTC; D: TRBD2; size: NA; V: TRBV28; J: TRBJ2-5
CDR3: CASRLGTERTEAFF; DNA: TGTGCCAGCAGGTTAGGGACAGAGAGGACTGAAGCTTTCTTT; D: TRBD1; size: NA; V: TRBV7-9; J: TRBJ1-1
CDR3: CASRRPGQGIQPQHF; DNA: TGTGCCAGCAGGCGCCCGGGACAGGGGATTCAGCCCCAGCATTTT; D: TRBD1; size: NA; V: TRBV28; J: TRBJ1-5
CDR3: CASSQDFSMGNQPQHF; DNA: TGTGCCAGCAGCCAAGATTTCAGTATGGGCAATCAGCCCCAGCATTTT; D: NA; size: NA; V: TRBV3-1/TRBV3-2; J: TRBJ1-5
CDR3: CASSREQFF; DNA: TGTGCCAGCAGCCGGGAGCAGTTCTTC; D: NA; size: NA; V: TRBV7-2; J: TRBJ2-1
CDR3: CASSNDGEDSNQPQHF; DNA: TGTGCCAGCAGCAACGACGGAGAAGATAGCAATCAGCCCCAGCATTTT; D: NA; size: NA; V: TRBV7-9; J: TRBJ1-5
CDR3: CASSLRQGNTIYF; DNA: TGTGCCAGCAGTTTACGACAGGGAAACACCATATATTTT; D: NA; size: NA; V: TRBV12-3/TRBV12-4; J: TRBJ1-3
CDR3: CASSLGGRGDEQFF; DNA: TGTGCCAGCAGCTTGGGGGGCAGGGGCGATGAGCAGTTCTTC; D: NA; size: NA; V: TRBV5-6; J: TRBJ2-1
CDR3: CASATGASGGYNEQFF; DNA: TGTGCCAGCGCGACGGGTGCTAGCGGTGGCTACAATGAGCAGTTCTTC; D: TRBD2; size: NA; V: TRBV4-2; J: TRBJ2-1
CDR3: CASSRDYNTGELFF; DNA: TGTGCCAGCAGCCGGGACTATAACACCGGGGAGCTGTTTTTT; D: TRBD2; size: NA; V: TRBV6-2/TRBV6-3; J: TRBJ2-2
CDR3: CATSFNTGIGADTQYF; DNA: TGTGCCACCAGTTTCAACACGGGCATAGGGGCAGATACGCAGTATTTT; D: NA; size: NA; V: TRBV24-1; J: TRBJ2-3
CDR3: CASSRQGGTNEKLFF; DNA: TGTGCCAGCAGCCGCCAAGGGGGAACTAATGAAAAACTGTTTTTT; D: NA; size: NA; V: TRBV7-9; J: TRBJ1-4
CDR3: CASSTGSHQPQHF; DNA: TGTGCCAGCAGTACAGGGTCACATCAGCCCCAGCATTTT; D: NA; size: NA; V: TRBV6-4; J: TRBJ1-5
CDR3: CASDGGRAGNTQYF; DNA: TGTGCCAGTGATGGCGGGAGGGCCGGGAATACGCAGTATTTT; D: TRBD2; size: once; V: TRBV7-2; J: TRBJ2-3
CDR3: CASIWQVGTLTEAFF; DNA: TGTGCCAGTATCTGGCAGGTAGGAACACTTACTGAAGCTTTCTTT; D: NA; size: NA; V: TRBV19; J: TRBJ1-1
CDR3: CASRPATNSPLHF; DNA: TGTGCCAGCAGACCTGCTACTAATTCACCCCTCCACTTT; D: NA; size: NA; V: TRBV5-4; J: TRBJ1-6
CDR3: CSAQARASEKLFF; DNA: TGCAGCGCCCAGGCGCGGGCAAGCGAAAAACTGTTTTTT; D: NA; size: few; V: TRBV29-1; J: TRBJ1-4
CDR3: CASSRDRDEDNSPLHF; DNA: TGTGCCAGCAGTCGGGACAGGGATGAAGATAATTCACCCCTCCACTTT; D: TRBD1; size: once; V: TRBV9; J: TRBJ1-6
CDR3: CASSQKDRGNTEAFF; DNA: TGTGCCAGCAGCCAAAAGGACAGGGGAAACACTGAAGCTTTCTTT; D: TRBD1; size: NA; V: TRBV3-1/TRBV3-2; J: TRBJ1-1
CDR3: CASSAYRGQETQYF; DNA: TGTGCCAGCTCAGCATACAGGGGGCAAGAGACCCAGTACTTC; D: TRBD1; size: NA; V: TRBV18; J: TRBJ2-5
CDR3: CASRMGLAMDNEQFF; DNA: TGTGCCAGCAGGATGGGACTAGCGATGGACAATGAGCAGTTCTTC; D: TRBD2; size: NA; V: TRBV6-5; J: TRBJ2-1
CDR3: CASSLISPGVSPLHF; DNA: TGTGCCAGCAGTTTAATCTCCCCAGGGGTTTCACCCCTCCACTTT; D: NA; size: NA; V: TRBV27; J: TRBJ1-6
CDR3: CASSQLGLITANEQFF; DNA: TGTGCCAGCAGCCAACTAGGACTAATAACTGCTAATGAGCAGTTCTTC; D: NA; size: NA; V: TRBV28; J: TRBJ2-1
CDR3: CASSLTGPGDNEQFF; DNA: TGTGCCAGCAGCTTGACTGGCCCCGGGGATAATGAGCAGTTCTTC; D: NA; size: NA; V: TRBV7-9; J: TRBJ2-1
CDR3: CASSWGDRPNSPLHF; DNA: TGTGCCAGCAGTTGGGGCGACAGGCCTAATTCACCCCTCCACTTT; D: NA; size: NA; V: TRBV28; J: TRBJ1-6
CDR3: CASSPGQQNTEAFF; DNA: TGTGCCAGCTCACCAGGACAGCAGAACACTGAAGCTTTCTTT; D: NA; size: NA; V: TRBV18; J: TRBJ1-1
CDR3: CASRSLAGGQETQYF; DNA: TGCGCCAGCAGGAGTCTAGCGGGGGGGCAAGAGACCCAGTACTTC; D: TRBD2; size: NA; V: TRBV5-1; J: TRBJ2-5
CDR3: CASSLDQQGTGELFF; DNA: TGTGCCAGCAGCTTAGATCAGCAGGGCACCGGGGAGCTGTTTTTT; D: NA; size: NA; V: TRBV7-9; J: TRBJ2-2
CDR3: CASSQVMNTEAFF; DNA: TGTGCCAGCAGCCAAGTAATGAACACTGAAGCTTTCTTT; D: NA; size: NA; V: TRBV3-1/TRBV3-2; J: TRBJ1-1
CDR3: CASLTRTGGYGYTF; DNA: TGTGCCAGCCTAACTAGGACAGGGGGCTATGGCTACACCTTC; D: TRBD1; size: NA; V: TRBV28; J: TRBJ1-2